A selection of T cell receptor beta chains follows, all from one sample in a study of sequential checkpoint blockade in melanoma. TCRdb's table, derived via immunoSEQ multiplex PCR, lists solely in-frame clones and lacks some. The table shows about 17,000 clones, with 65% to 80% occurring only once. The sample in question was CD8+ T cells sorted from blood (inferred from file names), obtained from a patient given nivolumab and ipilimumab in sequence. Source of these receptors: a human donor with melanoma. Both conserved end residues are part of each CDR3. A D gene is named only where the DNA matches it firmly. Clone sizes are given selectively: once, few, many, or a class where the clone is expanded.

j_call d_call clone_size v_call cdr3_length cdr3_aa cdr3_nt
TRBJ1-2 . . TRBV4-2 15 CASSQLTGNPYGYTF TGTGCCAGCAGCCAGCTAACAGGGAACCCCTATGGCTACACCTTC
TRBJ2-2 TRBD2 . TRBV4-3 14 CATQRGENTGELFF TGCGCTACCCAGCGGGGGGAGAACACCGGGGAGCTGTTTTTT
TRBJ1-6 . once TRBV7-9 14 CASSLEGRRPPLHF TGTGCCAGCAGCTTAGAAGGGAGAAGGCCACCCCTCCACTTT
TRBJ1-2 . few TRBV5-1 14 CASSLAQGSDGYTF TGCGCCAGCAGCTTGGCTCAGGGATCGGATGGCTACACCTTC
TRBJ2-3 . . TRBV27 12 CASSPGADTQYF TGTGCCAGCAGTCCCGGGGCAGATACGCAGTATTTT
TRBJ1-3 . . TRBV9 15 CASSVDGGSGNTIYF TGTGCCAGCAGCGTAGACGGGGGAAGCGGAAACACCATATATTTT
TRBJ2-1 TRBD2 . TRBV6-1 16 CASSELAGAPRGGQFF TGTGCCAGCAGTGAACTAGCGGGGGCACCTCGGGGCGGGCAGTTCTTC
TRBJ2-7 TRBD1 . TRBV6-6 14 CASSPTGFSYEQYF TGTGCCAGCAGCCCGACAGGGTTCTCCTACGAGCAGTACTTC
TRBJ2-3 . once TRBV7-6 12 CASSSLADTQYF TGTGCCAGCAGCTCCCTCGCAGATACGCAGTATTTT
TRBJ1-2 . . TRBV19 18 CASSMAFFRLLFNYGYTF TGTGCCAGTAGTATGGCCTTTTTTCGACTGCTGTTTAACTATGGCTACACCTTC
TRBJ1-2 . once TRBV4-1 15 CASSGTPLSNYGYTF TGCGCCAGCAGTGGGACACCTCTGTCCAACTATGGCTACACCTTC
TRBJ2-6 . . TRBV23-1 21 CASSPHDSRVANYSGANVLTF TGCGCCAGCAGTCCACACGATTCCAGGGTCGCTAATTACTCTGGGGCCAACGTCCTGACTTTC
TRBJ2-5 . . TRBV5-4 14 CASSLDVGRETQYF TGTGCCAGCAGCTTGGACGTCGGTCGGGAGACCCAGTACTTC
TRBJ2-1 TRBD1 . TRBV5-1 12 CASSWTGSEQFF TGCGCCAGCAGCTGGACAGGAAGTGAGCAGTTCTTC
TRBJ2-7 . . TRBV2 12 CADRLENYEQYF TGTGCCGACAGACTGGAGAACTACGAGCAGTACTTC
TRBJ1-2 . . TRBV7-2 13 CASTYSGSEGYTF TGTGCCAGCACCTACTCAGGGTCGGAAGGCTACACCTTC
TRBJ2-3 TRBD1 once TRBV7-9 18 CASSFAASWQGGTDTQYF TGTGCCAGCAGCTTTGCCGCCTCTTGGCAGGGGGGCACAGATACGCAGTATTTT
TRBJ1-3 . . TRBV7-9 15 CASSSIGSSGNTIYF TGTGCCAGCAGCTCGATAGGGAGCTCTGGAAACACCATATATTTT
TRBJ1-1 TRBD1 . TRBV23-1 14 CASREGARNTEAFF TGCGCCAGCAGGGAGGGGGCTAGGAACACTGAAGCTTTCTTT
TRBJ1-1 TRBD1 few TRBV13 16 CASSSGPKQGATEAFF TGTGCCAGCAGCTCTGGTCCGAAACAGGGGGCAACTGAAGCTTTCTTT
TRBJ2-1 TRBD2 . TRBV7-9 14 CASSSPGGGGEQFF TGTGCCAGCAGCTCCCCGGGGGGGGGAGGTGAGCAGTTCTTC
TRBJ2-3 . . TRBV4-1 13 CASSRTTGDTQYF TGCGCCAGCAGCCGAACGACCGGGGATACGCAGTATTTT
TRBJ2-1 TRBD2 . TRBV7-3 19 CASSKTGTSGYGSYNEQFF TGTGCCAGCAGTAAAACCGGGACTAGCGGGTATGGCTCCTACAATGAGCAGTTCTTC
TRBJ1-1 . . TRBV7-3 13 CASSLQGNTEAFF TGTGCCAGCAGCTTACAGGGAAACACTGAAGCTTTCTTT
TRBJ2-1 . . TRBV5-4 13 CASSWSSYNEQFF TGTGCCAGCAGCTGGAGTTCCTACAATGAGCAGTTCTTC
TRBJ1-2 . . TRBV6-6 15 CASSYPSELGDGYTF TGTGCCAGCAGCTACCCCTCAGAGTTGGGCGATGGCTACACCTTC
TRBJ1-2 TRBD1 . TRBV6-1 19 CASSEIVGNMGTANYGYTF TGTGCCAGCAGTGAAATTGTTGGAAATATGGGGACAGCTAACTATGGCTACACCTTC
TRBJ2-7 TRBD2 . TRBV6-1 15 CASSDSGGTSYEQYF TGTGCCAGCAGTGATTCGGGGGGGACCTCCTACGAGCAGTACTTC
TRBJ1-1 . . TRBV6-5 11 CASSYGSGAFF TGTGCCAGCAGTTACGGGTCAGGAGCTTTCTTT
TRBJ2-2 . . TRBV7-8 13 CASSLGGLGELFF TGTGCCAGCAGCTTAGGAGGGCTCGGGGAGCTGTTTTTT
TRBJ1-1 . . TRBV9 13 CASSVAFGTEAFF TGTGCCAGCAGCGTAGCTTTTGGGACAGAAGCTTTCTTT